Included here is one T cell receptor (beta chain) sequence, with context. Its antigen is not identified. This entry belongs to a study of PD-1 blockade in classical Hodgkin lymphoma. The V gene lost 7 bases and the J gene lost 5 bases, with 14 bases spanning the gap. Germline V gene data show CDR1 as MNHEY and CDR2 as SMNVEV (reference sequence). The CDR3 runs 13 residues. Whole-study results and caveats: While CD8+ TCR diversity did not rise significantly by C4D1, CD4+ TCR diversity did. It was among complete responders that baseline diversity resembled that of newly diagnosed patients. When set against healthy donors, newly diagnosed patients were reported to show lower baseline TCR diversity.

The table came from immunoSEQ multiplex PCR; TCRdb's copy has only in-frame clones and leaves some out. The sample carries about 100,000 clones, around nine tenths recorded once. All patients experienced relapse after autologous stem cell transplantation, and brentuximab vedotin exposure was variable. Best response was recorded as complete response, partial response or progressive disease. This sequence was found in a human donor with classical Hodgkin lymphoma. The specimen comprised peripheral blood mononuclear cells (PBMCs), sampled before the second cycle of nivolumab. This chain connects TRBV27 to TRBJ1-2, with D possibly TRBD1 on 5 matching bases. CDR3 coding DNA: TGTGCCAGCACTCCCGGGCAGGGATATGGCTACACCTTC. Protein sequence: CASTPGQGYGYTF.